This T cell receptor (beta chain) was found in a study of OX40 agonist ivuxolimab in advanced cancers. At the level of the study: Partial responses were observed in three patients, of whom one had hepatocellular carcinoma and two had cutaneous melanoma.

Method: immunoSEQ multiplex PCR; TCRdb's copy keeps in-frame clones and lacks some. The sample has about 60,000 clones; less than 90% are singletons. Trimming took off 3 bases at V and 0 bases at J, with 20 bases between the two ends. The CDR3 is made up of 18 amino acids. CDR1 and CDR2 (germline): KGHSH, LQKENI. The sampling schedule covered blood at baseline, cycle 4 day 1, and cycle 7 day 1. This TCR was sampled from an adult with an advanced solid tumor such as melanoma, head and neck, liver or kidney cancer. V gene TRBV18 combines with J gene TRBJ1-2, with D possibly matching TRBD1 (6 bases). Here the sequenced sample was CD4+ or CD8+ T cells sorted from blood, taken in a trial of the OX40 agonist ivuxolimab. CDR3 coding DNA: TGTGCCAGCTCACCCTCAGGTGCGGGGGGGGCCACTAACTATGGCTACACCTTC. Its protein is CASSPSGAGGATNYGYTF.